These T cell receptor beta chains were read from a single sample in a study of T cell responses to AZD1222 COVID-19 vaccine. The protocol was immunoSEQ multiplex PCR, while the TCRdb copy is restricted to in-frame clones and leaves out a portion. Among approximately 75,000 clones, around 86% were seen once, and the ten largest hold 18%. Source: peripheral blood, taken 28 days after the second AZD1222 dose. The origin of the receptors is an adult who received the AZD1222 COVID-19 vaccine. Both conserved end residues are part of each CDR3. D genes are given only for firm matches. Only some rows state a clone size, as once, few, many or a class for expanded clones.

>TRBV27|.|.|TRBJ1-1
CASSPGPTEAFF
TGTGCCAGCAGCCCAGGGCCCACTGAAGCTTTCTTT
>TRBV15|TRBD1|.|TRBJ2-3
CATPQGVDTQYF
TGTGCCACCCCACAGGGGGTAGATACGCAGTATTTT
>TRBV27|.|.|TRBJ1-2
CASSLAANYGYTF
TGTGCCAGCAGTTTGGCCGCTAACTATGGCTACACCTTC
>TRBV10-3|.|once|TRBJ1-2
CAISDTPEHYTF
TGTGCCATCAGTGATACCCCGGAGCACTACACCTTC
>TRBV7-2|.|.|TRBJ1-1
CASSLVAPSVGTEAFF
TGTGCCAGCAGCTTAGTGGCCCCATCGGTCGGCACTGAAGCTTTCTTT
>TRBV15|.|.|TRBJ2-4
CATSRPPQGSAKNIQYF
TGTGCCACCAGCAGACCTCCTCAGGGTTCAGCCAAAAACATTCAGTACTTC
>TRBV10-3|TRBD2|.|TRBJ2-1
CAISRGLAASPGEQFF
TGTGCCATCAGTCGCGGACTAGCGGCTTCTCCAGGGGAGCAGTTCTTC
>TRBV6-6|.|.|TRBJ2-7
CASSSGHGVEQYF
TGTGCCAGCAGCAGTGGACACGGGGTTGAGCAGTACTTC
>TRBV20-1|.|once|TRBJ1-2
CSARDMAGYTF
TGCAGTGCTAGGGACATGGCTGGCTACACCTTC
>TRBV6-5|.|.|TRBJ2-1
CASSYVRSSYNEQFF
TGTGCCAGCAGTTACGTAAGAAGCTCCTACAATGAGCAGTTCTTC
>TRBV7-8|.|.|TRBJ1-2
CASSLEMEGGYGYTF
TGTGCCAGCAGCTTAGAAATGGAAGGGGGTTATGGCTACACCTTC
>TRBV18|.|.|TRBJ1-3
CASSQDASGNTIYF
TGTGCCAGCTCGCAAGATGCCTCTGGAAACACCATATATTTT
>TRBV6-5|.|.|TRBJ1-4
CASGAAREKLFF
TGTGCCAGCGGGGCGGCCAGAGAAAAACTGTTTTTT
>TRBV5-6|.|large|TRBJ2-7
CASSFNDEQYF
TGTGCCAGCAGCTTTAACGACGAGCAGTACTTC
>TRBV3-1/TRBV3-2|.|.|TRBJ1-1
CASSHPRGGGFEDEAFF
TGTGCCAGCAGCCACCCCCGGGGGGGCGGATTCGAGGATGAAGCTTTCTTT
>TRBV14|.|.|TRBJ2-2
CASSQMGTDTGELFF
TGTGCCAGCAGTCAGATGGGGACCGACACCGGGGAGCTGTTTTTT
>TRBV4-1|.|.|TRBJ1-6
CASSQETLGLNNSPLHF
TGCGCCAGCAGCCAAGAGACTTTAGGGCTGAATAATTCACCCCTCCACTTT
>TRBV4-1|.|.|TRBJ2-1
CASSPVGTYRMGDEQFF
TGCGCCAGCAGCCCGGTCGGGACCTACCGGATGGGCGATGAGCAGTTCTTC
>TRBV4-1|.|once|TRBJ1-1
CASSQEGRNTEAFF
TGCGCCAGCAGCCAAGAGGGGAGAAACACTGAAGCTTTCTTT
>TRBV30|.|.|TRBJ1-5
CAWSAPGLQGQPQHF
TGTGCCTGGAGTGCCCCCGGGCTTCAGGGACAGCCCCAGCATTTT
>TRBV2|.|.|TRBJ2-1
CASSPLTGVYNEQFF
TGTGCCAGCAGTCCCCTGACCGGGGTTTACAATGAGCAGTTCTTC
>TRBV19|TRBD1|once|TRBJ1-5
CASSSRQGDSNQPQHF
TGTGCCAGTAGTAGTCGACAGGGGGATAGCAATCAGCCCCAGCATTTT
>TRBV4-1|.|.|TRBJ2-1
CASSQGSKGGYEQFF
TGCGCCAGCAGCCAAGGGTCAAAGGGGGGCTATGAGCAGTTCTTC
>TRBV6-4|TRBD2|.|TRBJ2-2
CASSVSGGAGELFF
TGTGCCAGCAGTGTCAGCGGGGGGGCCGGGGAGCTGTTTTTT
>TRBV27|.|.|TRBJ1-1
CASSLDRRGAEAFF
TGTGCCAGCAGTTTGGATAGGAGAGGGGCTGAAGCTTTCTTT
>TRBV7-9|.|.|TRBJ1-4
CASSYRDGLNEKLFF
TGTGCCAGCAGCTACCGGGACGGCCTAAATGAAAAACTGTTTTTT
>TRBV10-1|.|.|TRBJ2-1
CASRDAYNEQFF
TGCGCCAGCAGGGATGCATATAATGAGCAGTTCTTC
>TRBV7-2|.|.|TRBJ1-1
CASSLPGRWTEAFF
TGTGCCAGCAGCTTACCAGGGCGGTGGACTGAAGCTTTCTTT
>TRBV7-9|.|.|TRBJ1-2
CASSTLARRHYGYTF
TGTGCCAGCAGCACTCTAGCGAGGCGGCACTATGGCTACACCTTC